This is a list of T cell receptor beta chains from one sample in a study of cytomegalovirus exposure and HLA in healthy donors. Clones were read by immunoSEQ multiplex PCR, and TCRdb kept only the in-frame ones, dropping some. This sample has some 160,000 clones, with 70% to 90% found just once. The source material was PBMCs. The receptors derive from a middle-aged woman in good health and CMV-seropositive. Each CDR3 is given with its conserved first and last residue. The D gene is left open where the match is weak. Only part of the rows carry a size: once, few, many, or a class if the clone is expanded.

j_call	clone_size	d_call	v_call	cdr3_nt	cdr3_aa
TRBJ2-1	NA	TRBD2	TRBV5-1	TGCGCCAGCAGCTTGGCCAGTGGGGGACTAGGTGTCAATGAGCAGTTCTTC	CASSLASGGLGVNEQFF
TRBJ2-1	NA	TRBD2	TRBV7-9	TGTGCCAGCAGCTTAGTTAGCGGGAGGGCCCATGAGCAGTTCTTC	CASSLVSGRAHEQFF
TRBJ2-3	NA	TRBD2	TRBV6-1	TGTGCCAGCAGTGAACCGAGCGGGAGAATGTCGCAGTATTTT	CASSEPSGRMSQYF
TRBJ2-5	few	NA	TRBV7-2	TGTGCCAGCAGCCGACGGGAGACAGAAGAGACCCAGTACTTC	CASSRRETEETQYF
TRBJ1-4	once	NA	TRBV7-9	TGTGCCAGCAGCGAAGGGGCGAGTAATGAAAAACTGTTTTTT	CASSEGASNEKLFF
TRBJ2-7	NA	NA	TRBV5-5	TGTGCCAGCAGCTCACTCTACGAGCAGTACTTC	CASSSLYEQYF
TRBJ1-2	NA	TRBD1	TRBV28	TGTGCCAGCAGTTTTGTCCCCGGGACAGACTATGGCTACACCTTC	CASSFVPGTDYGYTF
TRBJ2-2	NA	TRBD2	TRBV7-6	TGTGCCAGCAGCTTAGCGGTGACTAGCATGAACACCGGGGAGCTGTTTTTT	CASSLAVTSMNTGELFF
TRBJ1-3	NA	TRBD1	TRBV27	TGTGCCAGCAGGGCCACAGGGGTGGCTGGAAACACCATATATTTT	CASRATGVAGNTIYF
TRBJ2-3	NA	NA	TRBV6-1	TGTGCCAGCATGCGAGAAACAGATACGCAGTATTTT	CASMRETDTQYF
TRBJ1-1	NA	TRBD1	TRBV6-5	TGTGCCAGCAGTTACTCGACGGGACAGGGGAACTCTGAAGCTTTCTTT	CASSYSTGQGNSEAFF
TRBJ2-1	NA	TRBD1	TRBV4-3	TGCGCCAGCAGCCACGCCACAGGGGGTGAGCAGTTCTTC	CASSHATGGEQFF
TRBJ2-7	NA	NA	TRBV6-5	TGTGCCAGCAGTAAGGAGATTAGTCCGAACGAGCAGTACTTC	CASSKEISPNEQYF
TRBJ2-5	NA	TRBD1	TRBV19	TGTGCCAGTAAAGCCGGGACAGGGAGCGAAACCCAGTACTTC	CASKAGTGSETQYF
TRBJ2-3	once	TRBD1	TRBV28	TGTGCCAGCGCGACGGGACAGCGGACAGATACGCAGTATTTT	CASATGQRTDTQYF
TRBJ1-4	NA	TRBD1	TRBV7-6	TGTGCCAGCAGCTTAGAGACAGGGTCGGATGAAAAACTGTTTTTT	CASSLETGSDEKLFF
TRBJ2-1	few	TRBD1	TRBV6-6	TGTGCCAGCGTCCCGGACAGGTACAATGAGCAGTTCTTC	CASVPDRYNEQFF
TRBJ2-7	NA	TRBD2	TRBV9	TGTGCCAGCAGCGCCGCCGGGGGGGGTGCCTACGAGCAGTACTTC	CASSAAGGGAYEQYF
TRBJ1-5	NA	NA	TRBV30	TGTGCCTGGAGCAGGTTAAACCAGCCCCAGCATTTT	CAWSRLNQPQHF
TRBJ1-1	NA	NA	TRBV5-4	TGTGCCAGCAGGTCTGAGGGGGAGAATCTGAACACTGAAGCTTTCTTT	CASRSEGENLNTEAFF
TRBJ1-2	NA	NA	TRBV11-2	TGTGCCAGCAGCTTAACTGACAGGAACTATGGCTACACCTTC	CASSLTDRNYGYTF
TRBJ2-1	NA	NA	TRBV2	TGTGCCAGCACCTGGAGGAAAATGCATGAGCAGTTCTTC	CASTWRKMHEQFF
TRBJ2-1	NA	TRBD1	TRBV29-1	TGCAGCGGTCTCCGGGACAGTCAATACAATGAGCAGTTCTTC	CSGLRDSQYNEQFF